This T cell receptor (beta chain) came from a study of shared clonotypes between healthy human individuals. Study overall: Each donor had three CD4 naive, three CD4 memory, two CD8 naive and one CD8 memory plate. Study results and limitations: Clonotype sharing across several donors was observed for about 5.2% of naive CD4 clonotypes.

A CD45RA+ naive subset and a CD45RA-negative memory subset were split from CD4+ cells. As regards this clone: Its target is not known.

The assay was immunoSEQ multiplex PCR, and TCRdb's table has in-frame clones only and misses some. The sample lists about 1.4 million clones; around 95% were seen once. Material: naive CD4+ T cells sorted from blood. The sample's subset: CD45RA+ positively selected. The source of this sequence is a young man in good health.

The CDR3 DNA reads as TGTGCCAGTAGTACCGCCCGGGGGCGTCTTGATCAGCCCCAGCATTTT. The encoded protein is CASSTARGRLDQPQHF. This rearrangement joins TRBV19 to TRBJ1-5; D perhaps matches TRBD1 (6 bases). CDR1 is LNHDA and CDR2 is SQIVND in the germline V gene (reference sequence). The CDR3 has 16 amino acids. V gave up 4 bases and J gave up 5 bases, with 18 bases separating them.